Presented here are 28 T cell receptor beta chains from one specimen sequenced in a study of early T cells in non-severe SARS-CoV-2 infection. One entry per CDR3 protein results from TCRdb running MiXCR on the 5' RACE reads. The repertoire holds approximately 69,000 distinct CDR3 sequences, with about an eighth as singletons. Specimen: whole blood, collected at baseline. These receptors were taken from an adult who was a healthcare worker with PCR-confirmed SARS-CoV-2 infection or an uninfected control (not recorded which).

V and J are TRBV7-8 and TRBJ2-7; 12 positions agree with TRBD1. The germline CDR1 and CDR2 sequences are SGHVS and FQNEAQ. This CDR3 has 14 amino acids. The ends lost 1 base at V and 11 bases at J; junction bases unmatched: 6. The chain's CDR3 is CASSLGGTGGAEYF. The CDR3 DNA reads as TGTGCCAGCAGCTTAGGTGGGACAGGGGGCGCCGAGTACTTC.

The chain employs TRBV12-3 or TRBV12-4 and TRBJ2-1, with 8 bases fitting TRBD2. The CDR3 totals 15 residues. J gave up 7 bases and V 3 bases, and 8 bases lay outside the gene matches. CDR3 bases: TGTGCCAGCAGTTTTTACGGGAGGGGTAAAAATGAGCAGTTCTTC. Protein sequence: CASSFYGRGKNEQFF.

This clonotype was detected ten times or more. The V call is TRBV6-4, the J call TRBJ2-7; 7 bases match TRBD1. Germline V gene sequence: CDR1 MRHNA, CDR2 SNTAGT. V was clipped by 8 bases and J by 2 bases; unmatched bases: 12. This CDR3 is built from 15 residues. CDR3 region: CASPKGHRGPYEQYF. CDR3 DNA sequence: TGTGCCAGCCCGAAGGGCCACAGGGGCCCCTACGAGCAGTACTTC.

The CDR3 DNA follows: TGTGCCAGCGCCGACAGGAGCTCCTACAATGAGCAGTTCTTC. It yields the protein CASADRSSYNEQFF. The rearrangement uses TRBV18 and TRBJ2-1; D perhaps matches TRBD1 (6 bases). The CDR3 spans 14 residues. V lost 8 bases and J 0 bases, leaving 11 bases between the germline ends. Germline values: CDR1 KGHSH, CDR2 LQKENI.

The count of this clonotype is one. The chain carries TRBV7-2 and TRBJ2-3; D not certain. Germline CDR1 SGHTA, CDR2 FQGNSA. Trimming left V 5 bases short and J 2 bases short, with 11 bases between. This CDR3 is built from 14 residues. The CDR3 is CASSPTLITDTQYF. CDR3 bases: TGTGCCAGCAGCCCGACACTGATCACAGATACGCAGTATTTT.

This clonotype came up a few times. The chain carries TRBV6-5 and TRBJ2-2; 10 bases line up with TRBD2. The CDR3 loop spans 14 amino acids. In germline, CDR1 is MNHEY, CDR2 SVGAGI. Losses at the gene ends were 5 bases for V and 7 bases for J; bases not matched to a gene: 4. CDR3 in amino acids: CASSLAGVFGELFF. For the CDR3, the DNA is TGTGCCAGCAGTCTAGCGGGAGTTTTCGGGGAGCTGTTTTTT.

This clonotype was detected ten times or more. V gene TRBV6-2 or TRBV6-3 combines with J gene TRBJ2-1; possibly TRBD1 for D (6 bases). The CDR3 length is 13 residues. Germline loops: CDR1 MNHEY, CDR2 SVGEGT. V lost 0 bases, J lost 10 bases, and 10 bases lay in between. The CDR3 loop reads CASSYSTGLEQFF. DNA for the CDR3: TGTGCCAGCAGTTACTCGACAGGCCTCGAGCAGTTCTTC.

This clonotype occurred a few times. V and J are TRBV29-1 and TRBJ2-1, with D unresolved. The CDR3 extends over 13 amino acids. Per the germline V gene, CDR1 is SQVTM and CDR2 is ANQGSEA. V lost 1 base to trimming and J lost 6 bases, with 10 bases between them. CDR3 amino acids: CSVEGPISNEQFF. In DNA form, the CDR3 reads TGCAGCGTTGAAGGGCCCATCTCCAATGAGCAGTTCTTC.

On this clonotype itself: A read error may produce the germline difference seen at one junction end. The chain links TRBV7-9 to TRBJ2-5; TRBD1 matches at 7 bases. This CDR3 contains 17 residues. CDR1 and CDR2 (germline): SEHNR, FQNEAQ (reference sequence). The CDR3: CVSSVKTNRGLKETQYF. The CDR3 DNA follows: TGTGTCAGCAGCGTCAAGACCAACAGGGGTTTGAAGGAGACCCAGTACTTC.

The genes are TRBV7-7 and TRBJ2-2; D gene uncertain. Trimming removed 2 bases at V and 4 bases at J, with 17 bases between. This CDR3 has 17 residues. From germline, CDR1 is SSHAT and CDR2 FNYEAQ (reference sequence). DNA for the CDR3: TGTGCCAGCAGCTTACTGGGTGGGTCTCCGAGCACCGGGGAGCTGTTTTTT. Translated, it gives CASSLLGGSPSTGELFF.

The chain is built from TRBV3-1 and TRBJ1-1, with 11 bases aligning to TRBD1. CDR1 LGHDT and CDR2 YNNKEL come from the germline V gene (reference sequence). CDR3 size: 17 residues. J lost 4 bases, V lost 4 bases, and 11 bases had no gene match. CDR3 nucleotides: TGTGCCAGCAGCCTTACTCGGACAGGGGGCGCGAGCACTGAAGCTTTCTTT. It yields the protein CASSLTRTGGASTEAFF.

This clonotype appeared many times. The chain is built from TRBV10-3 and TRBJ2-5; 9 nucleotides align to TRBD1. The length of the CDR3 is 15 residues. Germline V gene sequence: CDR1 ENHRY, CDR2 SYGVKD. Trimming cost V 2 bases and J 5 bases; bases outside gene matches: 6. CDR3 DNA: TGTGCCATCAGTGAGATACAGGGGGCGTACGAGACCCAGTACTTC. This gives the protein CAISEIQGAYETQYF.

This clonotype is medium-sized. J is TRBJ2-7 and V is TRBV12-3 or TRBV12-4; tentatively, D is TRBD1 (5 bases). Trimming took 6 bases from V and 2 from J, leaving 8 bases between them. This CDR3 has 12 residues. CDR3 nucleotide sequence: TGTGCCAGCAGCACGACAGCCTACGAGCAGTACTTC. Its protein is CASSTTAYEQYF.

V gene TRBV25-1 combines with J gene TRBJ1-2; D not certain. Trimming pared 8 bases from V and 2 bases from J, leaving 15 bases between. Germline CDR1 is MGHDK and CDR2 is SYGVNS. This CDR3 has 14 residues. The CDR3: CASSPFGGNYGYTF. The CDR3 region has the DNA TGTGCCAGCTCCCCCTTTGGCGGCAACTATGGCTACACCTTC.

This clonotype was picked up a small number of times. CDR3 nucleotide sequence: TGCAGTGCTAGAGCGGGACAGGGGGCTAGTCAGCCCCAGCATTTT. Translation gives CSARAGQGASQPQHF. The chain links TRBV20-1 to TRBJ1-5, with 12 bases lining up with TRBD1. Germline V gene lookup returns CDR1 DFQATT and CDR2 SNEGSKA (reference sequence). The CDR3 sequence is 15 residues long. Trimming took 1 base from V and 6 from J; bases not matched to a gene: 4.

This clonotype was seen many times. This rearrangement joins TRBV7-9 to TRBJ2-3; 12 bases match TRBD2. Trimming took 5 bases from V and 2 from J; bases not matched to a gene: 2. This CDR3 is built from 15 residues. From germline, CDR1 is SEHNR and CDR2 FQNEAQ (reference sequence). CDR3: CASSASGGATDTQYF. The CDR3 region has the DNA TGTGCCAGCAGCGCTAGCGGGGGGGCCACAGATACGCAGTATTTT.

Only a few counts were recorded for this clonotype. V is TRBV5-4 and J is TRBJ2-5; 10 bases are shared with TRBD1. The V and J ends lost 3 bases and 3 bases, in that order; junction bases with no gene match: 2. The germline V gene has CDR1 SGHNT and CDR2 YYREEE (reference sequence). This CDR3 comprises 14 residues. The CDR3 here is CASSSGTGEETQYF. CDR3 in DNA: TGTGCCAGCAGCTCAGGGACAGGGGAAGAGACCCAGTACTTC.

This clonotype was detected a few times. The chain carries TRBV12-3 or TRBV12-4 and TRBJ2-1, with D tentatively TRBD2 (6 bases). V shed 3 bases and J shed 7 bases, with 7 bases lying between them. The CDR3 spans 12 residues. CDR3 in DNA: TGTGCCAGCAGTTTTGGGGGGAATGAGCAGTTCTTC. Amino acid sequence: CASSFGGNEQFF.

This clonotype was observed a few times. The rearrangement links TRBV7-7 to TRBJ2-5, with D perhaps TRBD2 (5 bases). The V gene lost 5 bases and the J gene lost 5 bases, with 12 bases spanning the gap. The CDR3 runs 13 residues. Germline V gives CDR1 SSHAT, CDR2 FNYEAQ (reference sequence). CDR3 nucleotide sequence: TGTGCCAGCAGCCGAGCGGCGAGGGAGACCCAGTACTTC. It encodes CASSRAARETQYF.

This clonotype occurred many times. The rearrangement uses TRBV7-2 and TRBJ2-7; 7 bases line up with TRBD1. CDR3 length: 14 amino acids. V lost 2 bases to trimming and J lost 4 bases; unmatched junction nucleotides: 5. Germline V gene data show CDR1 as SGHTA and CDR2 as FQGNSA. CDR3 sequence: CASSLRQGFYEQYF. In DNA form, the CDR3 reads TGTGCCAGCAGCTTACGACAGGGATTTTACGAGCAGTACTTC.

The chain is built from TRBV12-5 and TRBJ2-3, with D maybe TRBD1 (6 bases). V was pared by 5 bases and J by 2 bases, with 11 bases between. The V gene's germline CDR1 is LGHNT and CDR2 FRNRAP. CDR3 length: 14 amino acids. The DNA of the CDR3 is TGTGCTAGTGGTCCGGGACAAAACACAGATACGCAGTATTTT. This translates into CASGPGQNTDTQYF.

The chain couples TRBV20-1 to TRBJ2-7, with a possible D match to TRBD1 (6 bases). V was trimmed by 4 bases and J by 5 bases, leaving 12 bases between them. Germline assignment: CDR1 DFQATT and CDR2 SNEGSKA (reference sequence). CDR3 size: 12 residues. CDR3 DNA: TGCAGTGCTAACACAGGGCTACACGAGCAGTACTTC. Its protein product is CSANTGLHEQYF.

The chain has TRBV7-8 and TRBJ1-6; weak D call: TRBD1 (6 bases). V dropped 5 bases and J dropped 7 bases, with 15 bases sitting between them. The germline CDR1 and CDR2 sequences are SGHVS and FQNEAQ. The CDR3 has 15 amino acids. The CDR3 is CASSTLRGPNSPLHF. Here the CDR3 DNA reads TGTGCCAGCAGCACTCTCAGGGGTCCCAATTCACCCCTCCACTTT.

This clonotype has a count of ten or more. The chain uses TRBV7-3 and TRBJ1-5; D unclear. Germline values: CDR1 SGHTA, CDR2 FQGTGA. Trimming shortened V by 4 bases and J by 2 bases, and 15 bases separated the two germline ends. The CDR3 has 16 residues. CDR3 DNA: TGTGCCAGCAGCTCCCATTCAGGAATGGGCAATCAGCCCCAGCATTTT. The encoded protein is CASSSHSGMGNQPQHF.

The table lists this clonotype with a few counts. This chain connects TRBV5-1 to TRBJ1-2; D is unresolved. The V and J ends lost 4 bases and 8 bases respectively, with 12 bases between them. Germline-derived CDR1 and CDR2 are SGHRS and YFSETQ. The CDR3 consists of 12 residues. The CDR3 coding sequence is TGCGCCAGCAGCCCGCTAGGAGGCGGCTACACCTTC. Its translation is CASSPLGGGYTF.

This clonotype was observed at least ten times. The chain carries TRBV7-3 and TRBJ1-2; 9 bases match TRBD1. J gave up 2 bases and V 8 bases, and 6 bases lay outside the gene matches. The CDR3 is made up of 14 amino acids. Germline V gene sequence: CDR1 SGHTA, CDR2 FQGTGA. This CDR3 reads CASAPTGGNYGYTF. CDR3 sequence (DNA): TGTGCCAGCGCCCCGACAGGGGGAAACTATGGCTACACCTTC. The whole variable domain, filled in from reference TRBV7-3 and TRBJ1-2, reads GAGVSQTPSNKVTEKGKYVELRCDPISGHTALYWYRQSLGQGPEFLIYFQGTGAADDSGLPNDRFFAVRPEGSVSTLKIQRTERGDSAVYLCASAPTGGNYGYTFGSGTRLTVV.

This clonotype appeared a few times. In DNA, the CDR3 is TGTGCCAGCAGTTTGATAGGCGGAGGGGTTATCGGGGAGCTGTTTTTT. Translated: CASSLIGGGVIGELFF. This chain connects TRBV12-3 or TRBV12-4 to TRBJ2-2, with a possible D match to TRBD2 (6 bases). V dropped 3 bases and J dropped 7 bases, with 18 bases sitting between them. The CDR3 runs to 16 residues.

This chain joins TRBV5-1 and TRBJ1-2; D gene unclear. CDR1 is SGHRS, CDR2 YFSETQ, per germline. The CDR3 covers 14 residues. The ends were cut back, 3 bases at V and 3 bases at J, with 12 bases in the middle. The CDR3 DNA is TGCGCCAGCAGCTCAGAGGCGGGTGACTATGGCTACACCTTC. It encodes CASSSEAGDYGYTF.